This is a list of T cell receptor beta chains from one sample in a study of cytomegalovirus exposure and HLA in healthy donors. Assay used: immunoSEQ multiplex PCR; TCRdb lists only in-frame clones, some missing. There are 150,000 or so clones in the sample; around 79% occur only once, and around 2.4% lies in the top ten. Sequences were obtained from PBMCs. The receptors were gathered from a female donor in good health and CMV-seronegative. The CDR3 runs from the conserved cysteine through the conserved F or W. Each record gives: J gene, D gene, V gene, clone size, CDR3 protein, CDR3 DNA. A D gene is named only where the DNA matches it firmly. Clone size is given for some rows only: seen once, a few or many times, or a class if the clone is expanded.

J gene: TRBJ1-5; D gene: NA; V gene: TRBV27; clone size: few; CDR3 protein: CASSLRPGNQPQHF; CDR3 DNA: TGTGCCAGCAGTTTGAGACCGGGAAATCAGCCCCAGCATTTT
J gene: TRBJ2-5; D gene: NA; V gene: TRBV11-3; clone size: NA; CDR3 protein: CASSPDQETQYF; CDR3 DNA: TGTGCCAGCAGCCCGGACCAAGAGACCCAGTACTTC
J gene: TRBJ2-1; D gene: TRBD2; V gene: TRBV4-3; clone size: NA; CDR3 protein: CASSQDSGAGEQFF; CDR3 DNA: TGCGCCAGCAGCCAAGACAGCGGGGCAGGAGAGCAGTTCTTC
J gene: TRBJ2-5; D gene: TRBD1; V gene: TRBV30; clone size: once; CDR3 protein: CAWSEDRVSETQYF; CDR3 DNA: TGTGCCTGGAGTGAAGACAGGGTGTCAGAGACCCAGTACTTC
J gene: TRBJ1-2; D gene: NA; V gene: TRBV7-9; clone size: NA; CDR3 protein: CASSLLQTGTYGYTF; CDR3 DNA: TGTGCCAGCAGCTTACTTCAGACGGGTACCTATGGCTACACCTTC
J gene: TRBJ2-1; D gene: TRBD1; V gene: TRBV7-2; clone size: NA; CDR3 protein: CASSLVWDRGNEQFF; CDR3 DNA: TGTGCCAGCAGCTTAGTCTGGGACAGGGGTAATGAGCAGTTCTTC
J gene: TRBJ2-7; D gene: NA; V gene: TRBV13; clone size: once; CDR3 protein: CASSLGRDNEQYF; CDR3 DNA: TGTGCCAGCAGCTTAGGCAGGGATAACGAGCAGTACTTC
J gene: TRBJ1-6; D gene: NA; V gene: TRBV10-2; clone size: few; CDR3 protein: CASLQGGNSPLHF; CDR3 DNA: TGCGCCAGCCTCCAGGGAGGGAATTCACCCCTCCACTTT
J gene: TRBJ2-7; D gene: TRBD2; V gene: TRBV27; clone size: NA; CDR3 protein: CASSPRGGSYEQYF; CDR3 DNA: TGTGCCAGCAGTCCCCGGGGGGGATCCTACGAGCAGTACTTC
J gene: TRBJ2-7; D gene: NA; V gene: TRBV11-3; clone size: NA; CDR3 protein: CASSLGRTYEQYF; CDR3 DNA: TGTGCCAGCAGCTTAGGCCGTACCTACGAGCAGTACTTC
J gene: TRBJ2-7; D gene: TRBD2; V gene: TRBV4-3; clone size: NA; CDR3 protein: CASSQAGTSGYEQYF; CDR3 DNA: TGCGCCAGCAGCCAGGCCGGGACTAGCGGCTACGAGCAGTACTTC
J gene: TRBJ1-2; D gene: TRBD1; V gene: TRBV5-1; clone size: once; CDR3 protein: CASTSGTGSTF; CDR3 DNA: TGCGCCAGCACCTCTGGGACAGGAAGCACCTTC
J gene: TRBJ2-5; D gene: TRBD1; V gene: TRBV10-3; clone size: NA; CDR3 protein: CAVGGQAEETQYF; CDR3 DNA: TGTGCCGTAGGGGGACAGGCCGAAGAGACCCAGTACTTC
J gene: TRBJ2-1; D gene: NA; V gene: TRBV5-1; clone size: NA; CDR3 protein: CASSSRLDYGEQFF; CDR3 DNA: TGCGCCAGCAGCTCGAGACTAGACTACGGTGAGCAGTTCTTC
J gene: TRBJ2-5; D gene: NA; V gene: TRBV5-1; clone size: NA; CDR3 protein: CASSIQETQYF; CDR3 DNA: TGCGCCAGCAGCATACAAGAGACCCAGTACTTC
J gene: TRBJ1-2; D gene: TRBD1; V gene: TRBV11-2; clone size: NA; CDR3 protein: CASSVRDSSYGYTF; CDR3 DNA: TGTGCCAGCAGCGTCCGGGACAGTAGCTATGGCTACACCTTC
J gene: TRBJ1-2; D gene: NA; V gene: TRBV7-2; clone size: NA; CDR3 protein: CASRRAGSANYGYTF; CDR3 DNA: TGTGCCAGCAGAAGAGCGGGTTCGGCTAACTATGGCTACACCTTC
J gene: TRBJ2-7; D gene: TRBD2; V gene: TRBV7-2; clone size: NA; CDR3 protein: CASSTGTSGTEQYF; CDR3 DNA: TGTGCCAGCAGCACCGGGACTAGCGGGACCGAGCAGTACTTC
J gene: TRBJ2-3; D gene: NA; V gene: TRBV6-5; clone size: NA; CDR3 protein: CASSYVSKTDTQYF; CDR3 DNA: TGTGCCAGCAGTTACGTCTCTAAGACAGATACGCAGTATTTT
J gene: TRBJ1-1; D gene: TRBD1; V gene: TRBV10-3; clone size: NA; CDR3 protein: CAIRDRELNTEAFF; CDR3 DNA: TGTGCCATCCGGGACAGGGAGTTGAACACTGAAGCTTTCTTT
J gene: TRBJ2-4; D gene: TRBD2; V gene: TRBV7-2; clone size: NA; CDR3 protein: CASSVGAGAGDIQYF; CDR3 DNA: TGTGCCAGCAGTGTGGGTGCGGGAGCTGGCGACATTCAGTACTTC
J gene: TRBJ1-1; D gene: NA; V gene: TRBV25-1; clone size: few; CDR3 protein: CASSGWTDRNTEAFF; CDR3 DNA: TGTGCCAGCAGTGGCTGGACAGACCGGAACACTGAAGCTTTCTTT
J gene: TRBJ2-5; D gene: TRBD2; V gene: TRBV6-1; clone size: NA; CDR3 protein: CASSHRGLQETQYF; CDR3 DNA: TGTGCCAGCAGTCATAGGGGACTACAAGAGACCCAGTACTTC
J gene: TRBJ2-5; D gene: TRBD1; V gene: TRBV2; clone size: NA; CDR3 protein: CASSVDRGRETQYF; CDR3 DNA: TGTGCCAGCAGCGTTGACAGGGGGCGAGAGACCCAGTACTTC
J gene: TRBJ1-2; D gene: NA; V gene: TRBV19; clone size: NA; CDR3 protein: CASGAYQGNYGYTF; CDR3 DNA: TGTGCCAGCGGGGCATACCAGGGGAACTATGGCTACACCTTC
J gene: TRBJ1-1; D gene: NA; V gene: TRBV25-1; clone size: NA; CDR3 protein: CASREGDEAFF; CDR3 DNA: TGTGCCTCGCGAGAGGGGGATGAAGCTTTCTTT